The T cell receptor beta chain described here comes from a study of blood T cells in healthy people across ages. A second PCR, run for about 7 to 12 cycles, used a sample-barcoded 5' primer plus a J-beta primer mix. With 12 random nucleotides, a template-switch adaptor tagged each individual cDNA molecule. TCRdb recomputed calls from the 5' RACE reads with MiXCR, one row per CDR3 protein. The sample shows 1.5 million to 2 million distinct CDR3 sequences, about 49% of them seen only once. The study drew donors from healthy Caucasian individuals in Russia aged about 6 to 90. Samples each had at least 5 micrograms of total RNA extracted. Deletions cut 6 bases from V and 2 bases from J, with 11 bases between. The germline gives CDR1 MDHEN, CDR2 SYDVKM. CDR3 length equals 13 residues.

The sequencing input was blood. The chain joins TRBV28 to TRBJ2-7; tentatively, D is TRBD1 or TRBD2 (6 bases each). The origin of this receptor is a woman in her forties in good health. The CDR3 nucleotides read TGTGCCAGCAGCACAGGGAGGCCCTACGAGCAGTACTTC. Translating it yields CASSTGRPYEQYF.